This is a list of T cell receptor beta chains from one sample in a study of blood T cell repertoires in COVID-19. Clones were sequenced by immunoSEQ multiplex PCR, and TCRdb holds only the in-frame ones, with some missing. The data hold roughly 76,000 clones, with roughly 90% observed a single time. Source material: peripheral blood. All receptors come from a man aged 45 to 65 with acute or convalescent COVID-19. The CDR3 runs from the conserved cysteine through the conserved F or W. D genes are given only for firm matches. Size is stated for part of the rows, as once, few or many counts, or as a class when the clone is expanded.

CASSVVGRVNTGELFF TGTGCCAGCAGCGTAGTGGGCAGGGTGAACACCGGGGAGCTGTTTTTT NA TRBJ2-2 TRBV9 NA
CASSGGQGKPETQYF TGCGCCAGCAGCGGGGGACAGGGAAAACCGGAGACCCAGTACTTC NA TRBJ2-5 TRBV5-1 TRBD1
CATSRDLRETQYF TGTGCCACCAGCAGAGATTTGAGGGAGACCCAGTACTTC NA TRBJ2-5 TRBV15 NA
CASSLEVERETGTQYF TGTGCCAGCAGCTTAGAAGTCGAGCGGGAGACTGGTACGCAGTATTTT NA TRBJ2-3 TRBV7-6 TRBD2
CASSPGQQETQYF TGTGCCAGCTCACCAGGGCAGCAAGAGACCCAGTACTTC once TRBJ2-5 TRBV18 NA
CASSLRAHRDPSYNEQFF TGTGCCAGCAGCTTGAGGGCACACAGGGATCCCTCCTACAATGAGCAGTTCTTC NA TRBJ2-1 TRBV5-5 NA
CASSEQGDGELFF TGTGCCAGCAGCGAACAGGGTGACGGGGAGCTGTTTTTT NA TRBJ2-2 TRBV28 NA
CASSYSGGEVGYTF TGTGCCAGCAGTTATTCAGGGGGAGAGGTTGGCTACACCTTC once TRBJ1-2 TRBV6-5 TRBD1
CASSLSEAGELFF TGTGCCAGCAGTTTATCCGAGGCCGGGGAGCTGTTTTTT once TRBJ2-2 TRBV27 NA
CASSPTTGIGLRNQPQHF TGTGCCAGCAGTCCTACGACAGGGATCGGTTTGAGGAATCAGCCCCAGCATTTT NA TRBJ1-5 TRBV27 TRBD1
CASSLALAGVDTQYF TGTGCCAGCAGCTTAGCTCTAGCGGGAGTAGATACGCAGTATTTT NA TRBJ2-3 TRBV7-9 TRBD2